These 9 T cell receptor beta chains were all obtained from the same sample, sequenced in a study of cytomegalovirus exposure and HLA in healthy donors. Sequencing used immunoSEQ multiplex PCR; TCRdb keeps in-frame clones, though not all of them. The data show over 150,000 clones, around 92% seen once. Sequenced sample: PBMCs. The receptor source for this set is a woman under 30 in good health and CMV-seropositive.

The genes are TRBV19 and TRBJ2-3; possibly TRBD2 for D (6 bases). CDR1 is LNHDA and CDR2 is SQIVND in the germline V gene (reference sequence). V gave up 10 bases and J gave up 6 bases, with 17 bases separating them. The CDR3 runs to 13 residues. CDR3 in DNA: TGTGCCACCTCCGGAGGGCCCGCGGATACGCAGTATTTT. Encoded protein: CATSGGPADTQYF.

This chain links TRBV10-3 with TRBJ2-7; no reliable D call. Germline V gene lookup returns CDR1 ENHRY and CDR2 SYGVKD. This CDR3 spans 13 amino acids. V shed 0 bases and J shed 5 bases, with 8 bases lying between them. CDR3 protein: CAISESTRDEQYF. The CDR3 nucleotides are TGTGCCATCAGTGAGTCCACCCGGGACGAGCAGTACTTC.

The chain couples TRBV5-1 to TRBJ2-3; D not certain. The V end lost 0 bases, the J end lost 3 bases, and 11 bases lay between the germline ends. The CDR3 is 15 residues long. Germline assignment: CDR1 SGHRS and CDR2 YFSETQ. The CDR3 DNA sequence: TGCGCCAGCAGCTTGGCACGAGTCCCAACAGATACGCAGTATTTT. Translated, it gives CASSLARVPTDTQYF. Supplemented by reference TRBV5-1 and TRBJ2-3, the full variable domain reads KAGVTQTPRYLIKTRGQQVTLSCSPISGHRSVSWYQQTPGQGLQFLFEYFSETQRNKGNFPGRFSGRQFSNSRSEMNVSTLELGDSALYLCASSLARVPTDTQYFGPGTRLTVL.

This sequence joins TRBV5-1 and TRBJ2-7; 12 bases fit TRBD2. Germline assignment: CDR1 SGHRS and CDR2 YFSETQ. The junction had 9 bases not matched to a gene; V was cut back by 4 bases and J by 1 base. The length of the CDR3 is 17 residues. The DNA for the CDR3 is TGCGCCAGCAGCCTGGGACTAGCGGGCCTCCGTTCCTACGAGCAGTACTTC. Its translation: CASSLGLAGLRSYEQYF.

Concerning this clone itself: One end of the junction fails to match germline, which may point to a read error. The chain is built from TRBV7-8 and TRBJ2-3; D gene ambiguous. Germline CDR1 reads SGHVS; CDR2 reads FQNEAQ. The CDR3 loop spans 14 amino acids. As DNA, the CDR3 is TGTGCCAGCAGCTTAGGTGGTAGCAAAGATACGCAGTATTTT. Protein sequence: CASSLGGSKDTQYF.

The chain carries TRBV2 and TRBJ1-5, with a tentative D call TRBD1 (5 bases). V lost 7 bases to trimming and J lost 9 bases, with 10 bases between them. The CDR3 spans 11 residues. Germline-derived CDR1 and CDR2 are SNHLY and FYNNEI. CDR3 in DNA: TGTGCCAGCACCGGGCAGGGGCCCCAGCATTTT. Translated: CASTGQGPQHF.

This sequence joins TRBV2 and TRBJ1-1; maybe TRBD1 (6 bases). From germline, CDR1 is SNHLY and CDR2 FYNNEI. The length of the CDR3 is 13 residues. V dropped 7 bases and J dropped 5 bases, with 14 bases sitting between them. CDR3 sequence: CASTIRGGTEAFF. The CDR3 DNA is TGTGCCAGCACAATCCGAGGGGGTACTGAAGCTTTCTTT.

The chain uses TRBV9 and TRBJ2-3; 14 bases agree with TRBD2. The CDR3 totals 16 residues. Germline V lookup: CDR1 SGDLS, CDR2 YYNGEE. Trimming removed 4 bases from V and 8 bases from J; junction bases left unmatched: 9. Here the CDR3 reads CASSPPGTSGRGTQYF. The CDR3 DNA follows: TGTGCCAGCAGCCCACCCGGGACTAGCGGGAGAGGTACGCAGTATTTT. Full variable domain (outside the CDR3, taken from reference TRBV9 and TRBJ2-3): DSGVTQTPKHLITATGQRVTLRCSPRSGDLSVYWYQQSLDQGLQFLIQYYNGEERAKGNILERFSAQQFPDLHSELNLSSLELGDSALYFCASSPPGTSGRGTQYFGPGTRLTVL.

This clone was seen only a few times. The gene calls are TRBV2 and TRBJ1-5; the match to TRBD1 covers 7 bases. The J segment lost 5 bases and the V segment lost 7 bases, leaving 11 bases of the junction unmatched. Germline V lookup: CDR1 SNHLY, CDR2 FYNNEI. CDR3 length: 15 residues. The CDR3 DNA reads TGTGCCAGCACCGCGACAGGGAAACGGGATCAGCCCCAGCATTTT. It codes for CASTATGKRDQPQHF.